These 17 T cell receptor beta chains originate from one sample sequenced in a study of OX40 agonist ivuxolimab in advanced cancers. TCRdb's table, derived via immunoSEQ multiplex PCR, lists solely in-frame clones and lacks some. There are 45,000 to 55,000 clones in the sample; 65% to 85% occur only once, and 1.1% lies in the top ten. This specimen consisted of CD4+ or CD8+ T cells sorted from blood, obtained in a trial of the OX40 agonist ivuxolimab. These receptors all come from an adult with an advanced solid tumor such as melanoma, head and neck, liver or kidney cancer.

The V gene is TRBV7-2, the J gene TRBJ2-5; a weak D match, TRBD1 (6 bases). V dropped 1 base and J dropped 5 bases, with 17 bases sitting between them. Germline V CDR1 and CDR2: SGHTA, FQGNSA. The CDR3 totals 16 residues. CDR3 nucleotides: TGTGCCAGCAGCTTAGTCATCGGACAGCAAGTGGAGACCCAGTACTTC. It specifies CASSLVIGQQVETQYF.

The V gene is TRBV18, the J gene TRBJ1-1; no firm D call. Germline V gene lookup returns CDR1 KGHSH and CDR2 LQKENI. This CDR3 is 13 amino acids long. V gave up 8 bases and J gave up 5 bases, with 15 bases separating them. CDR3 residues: CASALNRRTEAFF. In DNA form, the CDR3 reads TGTGCCAGCGCCCTAAATAGGAGGACTGAAGCTTTCTTT.

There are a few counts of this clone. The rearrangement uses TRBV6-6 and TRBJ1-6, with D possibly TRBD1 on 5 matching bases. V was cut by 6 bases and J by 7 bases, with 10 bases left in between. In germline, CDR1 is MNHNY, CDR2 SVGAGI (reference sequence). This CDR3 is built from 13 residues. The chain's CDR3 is CASSDSSNSPLHF. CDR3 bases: TGTGCCAGCAGCGACAGTTCCAATTCACCCCTCCACTTT.

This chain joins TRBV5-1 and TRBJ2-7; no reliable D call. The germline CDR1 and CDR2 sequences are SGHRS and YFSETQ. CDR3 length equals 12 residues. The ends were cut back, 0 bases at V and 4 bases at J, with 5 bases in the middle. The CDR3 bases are TGCGCCAGCAGCTTGGGGGTTTACGAGCAGTACTTC. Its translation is CASSLGVYEQYF.

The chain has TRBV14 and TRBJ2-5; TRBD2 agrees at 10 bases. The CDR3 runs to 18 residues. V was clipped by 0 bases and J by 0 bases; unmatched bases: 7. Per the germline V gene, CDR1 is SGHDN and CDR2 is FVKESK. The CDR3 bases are TGTGCCAGCAGCCAAGACCTCACCGGGACTAGCGACCAAGAGACCCAGTACTTC. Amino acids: CASSQDLTGTSDQETQYF.

The CDR3 region has the DNA TGTGCCAGCAGCTTAGCGTATCCCGGTGGTATCTCCGAGCAGTACTTC. It codes for CASSLAYPGGISEQYF. The rearrangement joins TRBV7-2 to TRBJ2-7; D uncertain. V lost 0 bases and J 6 bases, leaving 18 bases between the germline ends. Germline CDR1 reads SGHTA; CDR2 reads FQGNSA. This CDR3 has 16 amino acids.

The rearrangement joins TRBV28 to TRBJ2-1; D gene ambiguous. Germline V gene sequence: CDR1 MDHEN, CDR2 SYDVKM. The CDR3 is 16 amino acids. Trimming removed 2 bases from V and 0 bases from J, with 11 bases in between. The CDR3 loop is CASSLGRQSSYNEQFF. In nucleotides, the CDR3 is TGTGCCAGCAGTTTAGGGCGGCAGAGCTCCTACAATGAGCAGTTCTTC.

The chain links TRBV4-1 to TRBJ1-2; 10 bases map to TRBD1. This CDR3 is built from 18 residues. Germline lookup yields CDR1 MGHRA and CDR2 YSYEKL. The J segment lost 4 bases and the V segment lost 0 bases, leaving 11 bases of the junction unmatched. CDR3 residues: CASSQDLRGTGAFYGYTF. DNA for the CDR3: TGCGCCAGCAGCCAAGACCTTAGGGGGACAGGGGCCTTCTATGGCTACACCTTC.

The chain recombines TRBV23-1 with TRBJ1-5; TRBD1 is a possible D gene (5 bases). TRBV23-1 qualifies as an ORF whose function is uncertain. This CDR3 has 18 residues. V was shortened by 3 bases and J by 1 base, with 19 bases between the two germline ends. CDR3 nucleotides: TGCGCCAGCAGTCATTCGGGACCACTTAAACGAAGCAATCAGCCCCAGCATTTT. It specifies CASSHSGPLKRSNQPQHF.

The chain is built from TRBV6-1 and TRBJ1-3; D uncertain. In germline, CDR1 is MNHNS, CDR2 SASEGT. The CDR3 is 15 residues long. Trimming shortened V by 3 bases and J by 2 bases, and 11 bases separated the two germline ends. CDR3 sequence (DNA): TGTGCCAGCAGTGAGGTCTCCTCCCCTGGAAACACCATATATTTT. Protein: CASSEVSSPGNTIYF.

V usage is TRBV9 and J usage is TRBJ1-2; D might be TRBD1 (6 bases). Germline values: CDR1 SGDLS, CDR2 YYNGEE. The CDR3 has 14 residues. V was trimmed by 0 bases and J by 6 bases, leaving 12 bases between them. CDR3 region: CASSVGGTTDGYTF. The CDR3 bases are TGTGCCAGCAGCGTAGGCGGGACAACCGATGGCTACACCTTC.

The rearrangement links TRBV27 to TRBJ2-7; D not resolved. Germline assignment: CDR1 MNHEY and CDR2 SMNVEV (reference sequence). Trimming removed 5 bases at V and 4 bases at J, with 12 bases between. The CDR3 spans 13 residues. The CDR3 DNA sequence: TGTGCCAGCAGTCCCCACCCCCCATACGAGCAGTACTTC. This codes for CASSPHPPYEQYF.

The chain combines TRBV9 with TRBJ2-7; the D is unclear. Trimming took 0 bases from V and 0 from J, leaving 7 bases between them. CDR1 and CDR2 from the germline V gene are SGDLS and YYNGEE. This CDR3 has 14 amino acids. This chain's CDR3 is CASSVDLSSYEQYF. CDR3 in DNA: TGTGCCAGCAGCGTAGATTTGAGCTCCTACGAGCAGTACTTC.

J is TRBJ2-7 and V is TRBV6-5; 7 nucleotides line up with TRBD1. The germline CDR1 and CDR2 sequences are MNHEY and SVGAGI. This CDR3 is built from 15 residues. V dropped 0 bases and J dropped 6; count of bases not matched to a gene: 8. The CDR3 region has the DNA TGTGCCAGCAGTTACTCGTGGACAGGAGGTCGCGAGCAGTACTTC. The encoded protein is CASSYSWTGGREQYF.

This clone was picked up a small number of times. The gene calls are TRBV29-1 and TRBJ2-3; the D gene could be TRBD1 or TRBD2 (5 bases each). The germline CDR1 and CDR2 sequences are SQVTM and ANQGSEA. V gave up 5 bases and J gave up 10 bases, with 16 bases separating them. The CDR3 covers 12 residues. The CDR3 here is CSVRGPRSAQYF. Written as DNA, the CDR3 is TGCAGCGTTCGGGGACCGAGATCCGCGCAGTATTTT.

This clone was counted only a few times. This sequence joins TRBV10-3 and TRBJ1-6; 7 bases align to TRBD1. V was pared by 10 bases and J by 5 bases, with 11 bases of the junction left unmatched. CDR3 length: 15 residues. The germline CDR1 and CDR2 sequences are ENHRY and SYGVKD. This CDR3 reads CATNPSGTDNSPLHF. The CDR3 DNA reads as TGTGCCACCAACCCTTCCGGGACAGATAATTCACCCCTCCACTTT.

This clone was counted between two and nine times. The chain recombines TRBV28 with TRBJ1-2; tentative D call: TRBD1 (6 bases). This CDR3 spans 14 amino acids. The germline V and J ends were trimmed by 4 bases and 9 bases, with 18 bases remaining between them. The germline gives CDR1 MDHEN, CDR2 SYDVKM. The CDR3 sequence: CASSSQGSRGSYTF. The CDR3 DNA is TGTGCCAGCAGTTCCCAGGGGTCGAGGGGGAGCTACACCTTC.